This is a list of T cell receptor beta chains from one sample in a study of blood T cells in healthy people across ages. TCRdb re-called the 5' RACE reads with MiXCR, one entry per CDR3 protein. The sample has 2 million or so distinct CDR3 sequences; roughly 49% are singletons. Specimen: blood. The receptors were sampled from a woman aged 35 to 49 in good health. The CDR3 runs from the conserved cysteine through the conserved F or W. The D gene is left open where the match is weak. A row's size may be missing; if present it is once, few, many or a size class.

abundance: .; d_gene: TRBD1; v_gene: TRBV5-1; j_gene: TRBJ1-2; CDR3nt: TGCGCCAGCAGCTACGGGGCAGGGGGCAAGTATGGCTACACCTTC; CDR3aa: CASSYGAGGKYGYTF
abundance: .; d_gene: TRBD2; v_gene: TRBV13; j_gene: TRBJ2-5; CDR3nt: TGTGCCAGCAGCGTAGGGTCTAGCGGAGAGACCCAGTACTTC; CDR3aa: CASSVGSSGETQYF
abundance: .; d_gene: .; v_gene: TRBV5-1; j_gene: TRBJ2-5; CDR3nt: TGTGCCAGCAGTGCCCGGCAAGAGACCCAGTACTTC; CDR3aa: CASSARQETQYF
abundance: .; d_gene: TRBD1; v_gene: TRBV5-1; j_gene: TRBJ2-1; CDR3nt: TGCGCCAGCAGCTTGGATCAGGGTCAGGGGGTACGGTCCTACAATGAGCAGTTCTTC; CDR3aa: CASSLDQGQGVRSYNEQFF
abundance: .; d_gene: TRBD2; v_gene: TRBV10-2; j_gene: TRBJ2-2; CDR3nt: TGCGCCAGCAGTGCGAAGCTAGCGGGAACCGGGGAGCTGTTTTTT; CDR3aa: CASSAKLAGTGELFF
abundance: many; d_gene: TRBD2; v_gene: TRBV6-5; j_gene: TRBJ2-5; CDR3nt: TGTGCCAGCAGCGCGGGGGTGGTATGGCAAGAGACCCAGTACTTC; CDR3aa: CASSAGVVWQETQYF
abundance: .; d_gene: .; v_gene: TRBV7-6; j_gene: TRBJ2-1; CDR3nt: TGTGCCAGCAGCTTTTGGGGAGAGACCCAGTTCTTC; CDR3aa: CASSFWGETQFF
abundance: .; d_gene: TRBD1; v_gene: TRBV6-2/TRBV6-3; j_gene: TRBJ2-2; CDR3nt: TGTGCCAGCAACAGGGGGAGATCGAACACCGGGGAGCTGTTTTTT; CDR3aa: CASNRGRSNTGELFF
abundance: few; d_gene: TRBD1; v_gene: TRBV7-3; j_gene: TRBJ2-1; CDR3nt: TGTGCCAGCAGCTTAAGGGCAGGGGGCCTTAATGAGCAGTTCTTC; CDR3aa: CASSLRAGGLNEQFF
abundance: .; d_gene: .; v_gene: TRBV7-9; j_gene: TRBJ2-7; CDR3nt: TGTGCCAGCAGCCCCGGGACACTGGTCTACGAGCAGTACTTC; CDR3aa: CASSPGTLVYEQYF
abundance: .; d_gene: .; v_gene: TRBV5-6; j_gene: TRBJ2-1; CDR3nt: TGTGCCAGCAGCCGTAACCCGCATGAGCAGTTCTTC; CDR3aa: CASSRNPHEQFF
abundance: few; d_gene: .; v_gene: TRBV6-1; j_gene: TRBJ1-2; CDR3nt: TGTGCCAGCAGTGAAGCGCTTCGGCGGGAGGGCGGCTACACCTTC; CDR3aa: CASSEALRREGGYTF
abundance: .; d_gene: .; v_gene: TRBV7-6; j_gene: TRBJ2-4; CDR3nt: TGTGCCAGCAGCGTTGGGGCGGGAACTAAAAACATTCAGTACTTC; CDR3aa: CASSVGAGTKNIQYF
abundance: few; d_gene: .; v_gene: TRBV20-1; j_gene: TRBJ1-1; CDR3nt: TGCAGTGCTAGAGATTTTAGGGCGAACACTGAAGCTTTCTTT; CDR3aa: CSARDFRANTEAFF
abundance: few; d_gene: .; v_gene: TRBV6-6; j_gene: TRBJ2-7; CDR3nt: TGTGCCAGCAGTTACGAGGGAAGCGTCTACGAGCAGTACTTC; CDR3aa: CASSYEGSVYEQYF
abundance: .; d_gene: .; v_gene: TRBV5-6; j_gene: TRBJ2-3; CDR3nt: TGTGCCAGCAGCCCTCCGGGCTTCACAGATACGCAGTATTTT; CDR3aa: CASSPPGFTDTQYF
abundance: .; d_gene: .; v_gene: TRBV6-5; j_gene: TRBJ2-7; CDR3nt: TGTGCCAGCAGTTACTCGGGCAGGGGGGCATCGTACGAGCAGTACTTC; CDR3aa: CASSYSGRGASYEQYF
abundance: .; d_gene: .; v_gene: TRBV3-1; j_gene: TRBJ2-5; CDR3nt: TGTGCCAGCAGCCAATTTACTACAGCCCAAGAGACCCAGTACTTC; CDR3aa: CASSQFTTAQETQYF
abundance: .; d_gene: .; v_gene: TRBV24-1; j_gene: TRBJ2-5; CDR3nt: TGTGCCACCAGCCGGGGGGCCCAAGAGACCCAGTACTTC; CDR3aa: CATSRGAQETQYF
abundance: .; d_gene: .; v_gene: TRBV7-3; j_gene: TRBJ2-1; CDR3nt: TGTGCCAGCAGCCAGGGATTCCAATCGGAGCAGTTCTTC; CDR3aa: CASSQGFQSEQFF
abundance: .; d_gene: .; v_gene: TRBV7-6; j_gene: TRBJ2-7; CDR3nt: TGTGCCAGCAGCTTAGAGTGGGGGGGCGTCTACGAGCAGTACTTC; CDR3aa: CASSLEWGGVYEQYF
abundance: .; d_gene: .; v_gene: TRBV27; j_gene: TRBJ2-1; CDR3nt: TGTGCCAGCAGTATGGGTTACAATGAGCAGTTCTTC; CDR3aa: CASSMGYNEQFF
abundance: few; d_gene: TRBD1; v_gene: TRBV5-5; j_gene: TRBJ2-7; CDR3nt: TGTGCCAGCAGCTCAAGACCATCCGGGACAGGGGGCTACGAGCAGTACTTC; CDR3aa: CASSSRPSGTGGYEQYF
abundance: few; d_gene: TRBD2; v_gene: TRBV9; j_gene: TRBJ2-3; CDR3nt: TGTGCCAGCAGCGTAGCTAGCGGGCCCACAGATACGCAGTATTTT; CDR3aa: CASSVASGPTDTQYF
abundance: .; d_gene: TRBD1; v_gene: TRBV11-2; j_gene: TRBJ1-2; CDR3nt: TGTGCCAGCAGCGGACAGGGAAAGTCTAGCTATGGCTACACCTTC; CDR3aa: CASSGQGKSSYGYTF
abundance: .; d_gene: TRBD1; v_gene: TRBV20-1; j_gene: TRBJ2-1; CDR3nt: TGCAGTGCTAGAGTAGGGACAGGGGGTATCTATGAGCAGTTCTTC; CDR3aa: CSARVGTGGIYEQFF
abundance: .; d_gene: .; v_gene: TRBV6-2/TRBV6-3; j_gene: TRBJ1-2; CDR3nt: TGTGCCAGCAGTCTCTCCATAGGCTACGACTATGGCTACACCTTC; CDR3aa: CASSLSIGYDYGYTF
abundance: .; d_gene: .; v_gene: TRBV5-1; j_gene: TRBJ2-5; CDR3nt: TGCGCCAGCTCCGAAAAAGGGGGGGGGCTCCAAGAGACCCAGTACTTC; CDR3aa: CASSEKGGGLQETQYF
abundance: .; d_gene: .; v_gene: TRBV4-1; j_gene: TRBJ1-2; CDR3nt: TGCGCCAGCAGCCAAGGAGTCGAAGCTAACTATGGCTACACCTTC; CDR3aa: CASSQGVEANYGYTF
abundance: .; d_gene: TRBD1; v_gene: TRBV6-5; j_gene: TRBJ2-6; CDR3nt: TGTGCCAGCAGTTACTCGACCCGGACAGGGGCTGGGGCCAACGTCCTGACTTTC; CDR3aa: CASSYSTRTGAGANVLTF
abundance: .; d_gene: .; v_gene: TRBV6-4; j_gene: TRBJ2-1; CDR3nt: TGTGCCAGCAGTGGCTCGGAGTACAATGAGCAGTTCTTC; CDR3aa: CASSGSEYNEQFF
abundance: many; d_gene: TRBD1; v_gene: TRBV7-2; j_gene: TRBJ2-5; CDR3nt: TGTGCCAGCAGCCCACGGACAGGGCTCGAGACCCAGTACTTC; CDR3aa: CASSPRTGLETQYF
abundance: .; d_gene: TRBD1; v_gene: TRBV12-3/TRBV12-4; j_gene: TRBJ2-1; CDR3nt: TGTGCCAGCACAGGACAGGGAATGGGTGAGCAGTTCTTC; CDR3aa: CASTGQGMGEQFF
abundance: .; d_gene: .; v_gene: TRBV7-9; j_gene: TRBJ2-3; CDR3nt: TGTGCCAGCAGTGAAGTCGGTACGCAGTATTTT; CDR3aa: CASSEVGTQYF
abundance: .; d_gene: TRBD1; v_gene: TRBV28; j_gene: TRBJ1-4; CDR3nt: TGTGCCAGCCAGGGGGGGACAGATGAAAAACTGTTTTTT; CDR3aa: CASQGGTDEKLFF
abundance: few; d_gene: TRBD2; v_gene: TRBV4-2; j_gene: TRBJ2-3; CDR3nt: TGTGCCAGCAGCCAAGAGACTAGCGAAGATACGCAGTATTTT; CDR3aa: CASSQETSEDTQYF
abundance: .; d_gene: .; v_gene: TRBV28; j_gene: TRBJ1-2; CDR3nt: TGTGCCAGCCTAGGGGGAGGGGGATTCTATGGCTACACCTTC; CDR3aa: CASLGGGGFYGYTF
abundance: .; d_gene: TRBD1; v_gene: TRBV20-1; j_gene: TRBJ1-2; CDR3nt: TGCAGTGCTAGAGGGACAGGAGGGTTTGAGGGAGGCTACACCTTC; CDR3aa: CSARGTGGFEGGYTF
abundance: .; d_gene: .; v_gene: TRBV7-3; j_gene: TRBJ2-3; CDR3nt: TGTGCCAGCAGCCAAAAGCCGCGCGGCACAGATACGCAGTATTTT; CDR3aa: CASSQKPRGTDTQYF
abundance: .; d_gene: TRBD1; v_gene: TRBV29-1; j_gene: TRBJ1-4; CDR3nt: TGCAGCGTTGAATGCACAGGGGGGCCCCGGACAACTAATGAAAAACTGTTTTTT; CDR3aa: CSVECTGGPRTTNEKLFF
abundance: few; d_gene: TRBD1; v_gene: TRBV20-1; j_gene: TRBJ1-6; CDR3nt: TGCAGTGCTCTGCAGCAGAGGGACAGGTCACCCCTCCACTTT; CDR3aa: CSALQQRDRSPLHF
abundance: .; d_gene: TRBD2; v_gene: TRBV6-2/TRBV6-3; j_gene: TRBJ2-7; CDR3nt: TGTGCTTGCGCGGGACTAGCGGGGGGCCGCACCACCTACAATGAGCAGTACTTC; CDR3aa: CACAGLAGGRTTYNEQYF
abundance: few; d_gene: TRBD2; v_gene: TRBV5-1; j_gene: TRBJ2-3; CDR3nt: TGCGCCAGCAGCTGGGGGGGACCGGGCCCCGGAGACACGCAGTATTTT; CDR3aa: CASSWGGPGPGDTQYF
abundance: many; d_gene: .; v_gene: TRBV29-1; j_gene: TRBJ2-7; CDR3nt: TGCAGCGCCGGCCTGTCCGGACAGCGAACCTACGAGCAGTACTTC; CDR3aa: CSAGLSGQRTYEQYF
abundance: .; d_gene: TRBD1; v_gene: TRBV9; j_gene: TRBJ2-4; CDR3nt: TGTGCCAGCAGCGTATCTCCGGGACAGGGGTTGAACATTCAGTACTTC; CDR3aa: CASSVSPGQGLNIQYF
abundance: few; d_gene: .; v_gene: TRBV28; j_gene: TRBJ2-5; CDR3nt: TGTGCCAGCAGTCGCCCCCCCACCCAGTACTTC; CDR3aa: CASSRPPTQYF
abundance: .; d_gene: .; v_gene: TRBV12-3/TRBV12-4; j_gene: TRBJ1-2; CDR3nt: TGTGCCAGCACTCCGACAGTTAACTATGGCTACACCTTC; CDR3aa: CASTPTVNYGYTF
abundance: .; d_gene: .; v_gene: TRBV5-6; j_gene: TRBJ2-1; CDR3nt: TGTGCCAGCAGCGATACAGGGTGGGATGAGCAGTTCTTC; CDR3aa: CASSDTGWDEQFF
abundance: .; d_gene: TRBD2; v_gene: TRBV5-1; j_gene: TRBJ2-3; CDR3nt: TGCGCCAGCAGGGTCCAGACTAGCGGGGGCACAGATACGCAGTATTTT; CDR3aa: CASRVQTSGGTDTQYF
abundance: many; d_gene: .; v_gene: TRBV7-2; j_gene: TRBJ2-5; CDR3nt: TGTGCCAGCAGCCCCGGCCCACCAGAGACCCAGTACTTC; CDR3aa: CASSPGPPETQYF
abundance: .; d_gene: TRBD1; v_gene: TRBV12-5; j_gene: TRBJ2-7; CDR3nt: TGTGCTAGTGGTTTGACTCTGGGACAGGGGTCGAGCGAGCAGTACTTC; CDR3aa: CASGLTLGQGSSEQYF
abundance: few; d_gene: .; v_gene: TRBV24-1; j_gene: TRBJ2-5; CDR3nt: TGTGCCACCAGTGATTTGGAACGGAAAGAGACCCAGTACTTC; CDR3aa: CATSDLERKETQYF
abundance: .; d_gene: .; v_gene: TRBV6-5; j_gene: TRBJ1-2; CDR3nt: TGTGCCAGCAGTGACAAAGCGCGGGGCTACACCTTC; CDR3aa: CASSDKARGYTF
abundance: .; d_gene: .; v_gene: TRBV4-2; j_gene: TRBJ2-3; CDR3nt: TGTGCCAGCAGCCCCATTATCGGGCGGGACACAGATACGCAGTATTTT; CDR3aa: CASSPIIGRDTDTQYF
abundance: few; d_gene: TRBD1; v_gene: TRBV7-8; j_gene: TRBJ1-2; CDR3nt: TGTGCCAGCAGGCCGGGACAGCTCTATGGCTACACCTTC; CDR3aa: CASRPGQLYGYTF
abundance: .; d_gene: .; v_gene: TRBV6-1; j_gene: TRBJ2-5; CDR3nt: TGTGCCAGCAGCCATCTACCCGGCCGACCTGGGGAGACCCAGTACTTC; CDR3aa: CASSHLPGRPGETQYF
abundance: few; d_gene: .; v_gene: TRBV29-1; j_gene: TRBJ1-1; CDR3nt: TGCAGCGCCGGGGAAGGTGGGGGGGCTGAAGCTTTCTTT; CDR3aa: CSAGEGGGAEAFF
abundance: few; d_gene: TRBD2; v_gene: TRBV11-2; j_gene: TRBJ2-1; CDR3nt: TGTGCCAGCAGCTTAGATCCGTCGGGTAGCGGGGTCTACAATGAGCAGTTCTTC; CDR3aa: CASSLDPSGSGVYNEQFF
abundance: .; d_gene: TRBD1; v_gene: TRBV29-1; j_gene: TRBJ2-3; CDR3nt: TGCAGCCTCAGGGACAGGGGTACGATAGATACGCAGTATTTT; CDR3aa: CSLRDRGTIDTQYF